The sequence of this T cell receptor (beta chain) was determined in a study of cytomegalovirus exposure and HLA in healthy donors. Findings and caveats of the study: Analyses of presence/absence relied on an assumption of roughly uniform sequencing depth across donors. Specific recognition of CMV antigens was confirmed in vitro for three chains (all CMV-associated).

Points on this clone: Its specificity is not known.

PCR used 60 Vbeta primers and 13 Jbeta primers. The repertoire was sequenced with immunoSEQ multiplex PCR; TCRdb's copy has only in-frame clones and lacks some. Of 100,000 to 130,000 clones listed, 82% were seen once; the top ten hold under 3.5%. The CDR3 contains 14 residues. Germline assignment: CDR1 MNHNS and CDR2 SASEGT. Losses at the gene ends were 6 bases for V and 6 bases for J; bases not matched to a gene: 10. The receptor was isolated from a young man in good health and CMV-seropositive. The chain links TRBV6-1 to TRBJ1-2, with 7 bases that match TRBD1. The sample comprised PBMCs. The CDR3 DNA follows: TGTGCCAGCAGGGAAATCAACAGGGGCAATGGCTACACCTTC. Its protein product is CASREINRGNGYTF.